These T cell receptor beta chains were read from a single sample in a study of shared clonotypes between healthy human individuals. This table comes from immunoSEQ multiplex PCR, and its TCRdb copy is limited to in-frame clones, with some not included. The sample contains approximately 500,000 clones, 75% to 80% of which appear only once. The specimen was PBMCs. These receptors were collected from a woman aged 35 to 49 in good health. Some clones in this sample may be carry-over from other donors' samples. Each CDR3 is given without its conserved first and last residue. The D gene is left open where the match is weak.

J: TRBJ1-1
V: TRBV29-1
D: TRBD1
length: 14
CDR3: SVEDRGRFVNTEAF

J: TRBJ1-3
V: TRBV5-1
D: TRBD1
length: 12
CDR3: ASSLTGGGNTIY

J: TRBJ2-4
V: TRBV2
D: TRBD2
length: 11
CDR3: ASSGGLANIQY

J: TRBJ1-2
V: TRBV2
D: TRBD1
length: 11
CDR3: ASMGTGDYGYT

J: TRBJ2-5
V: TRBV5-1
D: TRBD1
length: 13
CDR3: ASSLGTGNQETQY

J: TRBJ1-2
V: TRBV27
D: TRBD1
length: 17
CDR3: ASSLNGATGGIPNYGYT

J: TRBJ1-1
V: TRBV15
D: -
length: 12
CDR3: ATSRGGGAVEAF

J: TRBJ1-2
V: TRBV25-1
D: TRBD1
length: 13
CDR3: ASSLQGVAVNGYT

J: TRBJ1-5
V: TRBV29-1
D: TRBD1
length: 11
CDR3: SVGTGFDQPQH

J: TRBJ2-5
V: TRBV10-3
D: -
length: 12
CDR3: AISDPDFLGTQY

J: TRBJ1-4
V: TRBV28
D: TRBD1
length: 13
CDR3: ASSSAGTGYEKLF

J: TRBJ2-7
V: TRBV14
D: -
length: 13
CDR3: ASSQTGLYSYEQY

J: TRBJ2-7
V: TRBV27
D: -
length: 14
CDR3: ASSFLSKRSSYEQY

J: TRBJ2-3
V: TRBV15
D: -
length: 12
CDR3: ATSRDGRTDTQY

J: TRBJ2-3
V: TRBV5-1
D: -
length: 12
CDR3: ASSLADLTDTQY

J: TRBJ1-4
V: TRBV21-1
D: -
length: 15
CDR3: ASTLVGRTAKNEKLF

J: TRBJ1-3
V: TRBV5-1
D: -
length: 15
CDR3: ASSLVGGPNSGNTIY

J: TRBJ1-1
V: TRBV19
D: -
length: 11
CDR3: ASSISRDTEAF

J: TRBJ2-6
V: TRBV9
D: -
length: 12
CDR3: ASSWTTGANVLT

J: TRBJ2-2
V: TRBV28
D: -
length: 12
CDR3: ASSLRDFTGELF

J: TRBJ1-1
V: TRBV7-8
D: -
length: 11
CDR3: ASRRDGNTGAF

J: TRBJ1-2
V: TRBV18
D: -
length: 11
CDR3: ASSGGLSYGYT

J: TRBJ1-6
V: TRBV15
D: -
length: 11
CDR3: ATSSGENSPLH

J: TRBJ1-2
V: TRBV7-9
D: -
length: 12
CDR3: ASSLSPRNYGYT

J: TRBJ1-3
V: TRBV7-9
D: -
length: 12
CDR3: ASSLASGGNTIY

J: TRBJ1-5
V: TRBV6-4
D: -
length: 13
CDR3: ASSDSRVRDQPQH

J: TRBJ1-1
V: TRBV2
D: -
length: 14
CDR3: ASKGHTTHMNTEAF

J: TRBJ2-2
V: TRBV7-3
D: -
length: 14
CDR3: ASSLMAGSNTGELF

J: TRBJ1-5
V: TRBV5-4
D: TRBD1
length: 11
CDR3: ASSRGLGQPQH

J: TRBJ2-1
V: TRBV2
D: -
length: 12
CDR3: ASSATRVTNEQF

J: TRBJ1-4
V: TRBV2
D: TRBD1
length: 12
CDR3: ASSENRGNEKLF

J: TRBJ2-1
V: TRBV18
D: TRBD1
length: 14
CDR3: ASSPPGQGRLGEQF